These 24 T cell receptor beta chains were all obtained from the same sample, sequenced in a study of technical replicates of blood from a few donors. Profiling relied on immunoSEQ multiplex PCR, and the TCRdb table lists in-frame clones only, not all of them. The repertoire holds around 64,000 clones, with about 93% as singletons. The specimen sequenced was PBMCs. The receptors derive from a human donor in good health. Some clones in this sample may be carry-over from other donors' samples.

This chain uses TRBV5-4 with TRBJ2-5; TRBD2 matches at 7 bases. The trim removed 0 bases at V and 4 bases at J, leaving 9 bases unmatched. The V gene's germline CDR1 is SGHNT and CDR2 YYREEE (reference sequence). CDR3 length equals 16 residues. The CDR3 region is CASSLGGQRGSETQYF. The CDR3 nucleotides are TGTGCCAGCAGCTTGGGCGGTCAGCGGGGTTCAGAGACCCAGTACTTC.

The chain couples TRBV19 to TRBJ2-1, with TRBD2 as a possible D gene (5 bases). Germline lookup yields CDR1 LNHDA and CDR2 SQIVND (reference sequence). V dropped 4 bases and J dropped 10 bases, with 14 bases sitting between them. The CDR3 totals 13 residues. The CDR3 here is CASSRGLRVEQFF. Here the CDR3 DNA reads TGTGCCAGTAGTAGAGGATTGAGGGTGGAGCAGTTCTTC.

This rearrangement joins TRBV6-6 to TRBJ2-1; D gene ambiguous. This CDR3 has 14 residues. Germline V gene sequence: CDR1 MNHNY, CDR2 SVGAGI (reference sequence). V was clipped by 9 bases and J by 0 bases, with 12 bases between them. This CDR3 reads CASCASSSYNEQFF. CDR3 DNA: TGTGCCAGTTGCGCCTCAAGCTCCTACAATGAGCAGTTCTTC.

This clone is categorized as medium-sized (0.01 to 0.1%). The CDR3, as DNA: TGTGCCAGCAGTTTATTCCCGGGAAGCTCCTACAATGAGCAGTTCTTC. Protein product: CASSLFPGSSYNEQFF. The V and J genes are TRBV27 and TRBJ2-1; a weak D match, TRBD2 (5 bases). V lost 1 base and J lost 0, with 10 bases in between. Germline V gene lookup returns CDR1 MNHEY and CDR2 SMNVEV (reference sequence). The CDR3 is 16 amino acids.

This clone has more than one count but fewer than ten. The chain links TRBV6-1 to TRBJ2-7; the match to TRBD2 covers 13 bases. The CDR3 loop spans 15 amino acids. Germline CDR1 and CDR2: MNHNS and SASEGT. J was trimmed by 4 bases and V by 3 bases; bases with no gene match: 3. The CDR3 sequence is CASSEGLAGSYEQYF. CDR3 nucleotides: TGTGCCAGCAGTGAGGGACTAGCGGGATCTTACGAGCAGTACTTC.

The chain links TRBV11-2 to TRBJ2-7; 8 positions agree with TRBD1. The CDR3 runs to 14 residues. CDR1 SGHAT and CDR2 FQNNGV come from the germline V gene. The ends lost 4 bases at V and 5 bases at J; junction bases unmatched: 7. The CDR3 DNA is TGTGCCAGCAGCTCCTGGACAGGGATGCACGAGCAGTACTTC. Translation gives CASSSWTGMHEQYF.

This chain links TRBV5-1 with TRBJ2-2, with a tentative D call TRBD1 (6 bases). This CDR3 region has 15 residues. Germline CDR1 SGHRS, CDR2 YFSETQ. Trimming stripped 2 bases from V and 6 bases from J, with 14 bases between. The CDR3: CASSFSGASAGELFF. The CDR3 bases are TGCGCCAGCAGCTTCTCAGGGGCGTCCGCCGGGGAGCTGTTTTTT.

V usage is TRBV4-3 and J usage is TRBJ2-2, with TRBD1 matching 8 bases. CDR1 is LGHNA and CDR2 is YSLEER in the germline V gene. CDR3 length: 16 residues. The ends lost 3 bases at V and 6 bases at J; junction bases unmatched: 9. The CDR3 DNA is TGCGCCAGCAGCCACGACAGGGGCGATGATTCCGGGGAGCTGTTTTTT. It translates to CASSHDRGDDSGELFF.

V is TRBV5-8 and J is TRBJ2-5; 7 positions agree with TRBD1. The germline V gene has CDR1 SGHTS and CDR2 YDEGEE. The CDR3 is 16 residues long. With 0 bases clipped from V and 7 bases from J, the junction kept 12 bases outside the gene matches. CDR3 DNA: TGTGCCAGCAGCTTGGGAGGGGGCGAGATCTCAGGGACCCAGTACTTC. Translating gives CASSLGGGEISGTQYF.

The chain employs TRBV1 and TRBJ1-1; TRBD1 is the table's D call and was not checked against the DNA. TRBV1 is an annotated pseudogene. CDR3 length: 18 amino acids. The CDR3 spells CTSSQKGTGLIMNTEAFF. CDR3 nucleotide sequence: TGCACCAGCAGCCAAAAGGGGACAGGGCTTATCATGAACACTGAAGCTTTCTTT.

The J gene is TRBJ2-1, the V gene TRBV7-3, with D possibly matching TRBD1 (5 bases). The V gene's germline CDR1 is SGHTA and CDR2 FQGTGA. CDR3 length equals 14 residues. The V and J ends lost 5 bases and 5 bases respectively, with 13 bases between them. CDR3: CASSQTDRNNEQFF. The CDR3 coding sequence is TGTGCCAGCAGCCAAACCGACAGAAACAATGAGCAGTTCTTC. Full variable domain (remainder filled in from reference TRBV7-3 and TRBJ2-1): GAGVSQTPSNKVTEKGKYVELRCDPISGHTALYWYRQSLGQGPEFLIYFQGTGAADDSGLPNDRFFAVRPEGSVSTLKIQRTERGDSAVYLCASSQTDRNNEQFFGPGTRLTVL.

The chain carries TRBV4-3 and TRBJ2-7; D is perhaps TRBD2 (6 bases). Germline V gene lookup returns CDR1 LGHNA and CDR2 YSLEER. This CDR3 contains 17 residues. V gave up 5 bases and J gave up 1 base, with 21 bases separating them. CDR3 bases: TGCGCCAGCAGCGCCTTCAAGCGCGGGGAAAATTCCTACGAGCAGTACTTC. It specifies CASSAFKRGENSYEQYF.

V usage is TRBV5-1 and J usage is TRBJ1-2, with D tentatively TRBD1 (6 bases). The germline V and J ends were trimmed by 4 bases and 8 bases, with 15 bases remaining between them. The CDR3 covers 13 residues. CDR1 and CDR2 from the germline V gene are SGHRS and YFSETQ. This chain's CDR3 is CASSISGARGYTF. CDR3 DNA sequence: TGCGCCAGCAGCATATCAGGGGCTCGAGGCTACACCTTC.

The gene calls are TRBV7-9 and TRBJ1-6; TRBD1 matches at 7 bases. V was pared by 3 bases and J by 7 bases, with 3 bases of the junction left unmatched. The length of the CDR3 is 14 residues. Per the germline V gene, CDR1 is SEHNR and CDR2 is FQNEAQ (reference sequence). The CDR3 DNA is TGTGCCAGCAGCTTGGACAGGAAAAATTCACCCCTCCACTTT. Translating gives CASSLDRKNSPLHF. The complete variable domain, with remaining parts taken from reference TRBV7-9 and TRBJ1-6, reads DTGVSQNPRHKITKRGQNVTFRCDPISEHNRLYWYRQTLGQGPEFLTYFQNEAQLEKSRLLSDRFSAERPKGSFSTLEIQRTEQGDSAMYLCASSLDRKNSPLHFGNGTRLTVT.

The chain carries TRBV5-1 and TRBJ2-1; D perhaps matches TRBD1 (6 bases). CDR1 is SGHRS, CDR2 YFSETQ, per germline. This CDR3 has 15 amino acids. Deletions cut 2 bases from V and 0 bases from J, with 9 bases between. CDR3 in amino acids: CASSLQDSSYNEQFF. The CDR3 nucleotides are TGCGCCAGCAGCTTACAGGACAGCTCCTACAATGAGCAGTTCTTC.

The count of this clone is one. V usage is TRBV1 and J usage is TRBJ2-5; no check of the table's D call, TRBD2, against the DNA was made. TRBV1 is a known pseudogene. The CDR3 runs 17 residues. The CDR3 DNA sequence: TGCACCAGCAGCCTGACCCCACTAGCGGGGGAACAAGAGACCCAGTACTTC. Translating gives CTSSLTPLAGEQETQYF.

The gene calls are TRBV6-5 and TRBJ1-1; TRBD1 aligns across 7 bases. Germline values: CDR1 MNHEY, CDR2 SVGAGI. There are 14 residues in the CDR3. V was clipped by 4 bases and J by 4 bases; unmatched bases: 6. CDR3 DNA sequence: TGTGCCAGCAGTTCCCGGGACAGTCGCACTGAAGCTTTCTTT. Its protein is CASSSRDSRTEAFF.

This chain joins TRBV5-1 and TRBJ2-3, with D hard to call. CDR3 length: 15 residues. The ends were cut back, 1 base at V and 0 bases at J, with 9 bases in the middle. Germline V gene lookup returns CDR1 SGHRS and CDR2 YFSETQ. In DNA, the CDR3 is TGCGCCAGCAGCTTGCTTTCCTCTAGCACAGATACGCAGTATTTT. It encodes CASSLLSSSTDTQYF.

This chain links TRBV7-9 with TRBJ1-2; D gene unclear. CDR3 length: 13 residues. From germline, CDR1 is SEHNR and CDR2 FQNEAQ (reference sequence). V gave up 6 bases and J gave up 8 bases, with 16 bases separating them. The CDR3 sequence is CASSPLLEGGYTF. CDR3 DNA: TGTGCCAGCAGTCCACTTCTTGAGGGAGGCTACACCTTC.

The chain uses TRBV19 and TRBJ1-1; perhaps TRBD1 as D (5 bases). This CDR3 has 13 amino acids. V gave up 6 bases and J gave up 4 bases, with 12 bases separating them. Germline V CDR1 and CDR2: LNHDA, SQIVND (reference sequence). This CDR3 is CASSRGGGTEAFF. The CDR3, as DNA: TGTGCCAGTAGCCGTGGGGGGGGCACTGAAGCTTTCTTT.

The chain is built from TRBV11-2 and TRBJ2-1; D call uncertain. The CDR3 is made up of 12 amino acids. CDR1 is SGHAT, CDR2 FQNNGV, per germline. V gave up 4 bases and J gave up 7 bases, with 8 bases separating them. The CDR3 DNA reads TGTGCCAGCAGCTCTTCCAGGAATGAGCAGTTCTTC. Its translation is CASSSSRNEQFF.

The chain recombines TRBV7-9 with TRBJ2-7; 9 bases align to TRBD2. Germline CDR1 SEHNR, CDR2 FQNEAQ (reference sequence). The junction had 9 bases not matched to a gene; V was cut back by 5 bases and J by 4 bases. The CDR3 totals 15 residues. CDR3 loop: CASSPRASGIYEQYF. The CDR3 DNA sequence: TGTGCCAGCAGCCCGCGGGCTAGCGGGATTTACGAGCAGTACTTC.

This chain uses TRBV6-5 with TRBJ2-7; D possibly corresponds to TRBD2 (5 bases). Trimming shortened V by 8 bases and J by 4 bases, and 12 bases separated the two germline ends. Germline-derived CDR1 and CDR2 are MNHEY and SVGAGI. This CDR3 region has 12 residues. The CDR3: CASSSGAYEQYF. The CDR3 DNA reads TGTGCCAGCTCCAGCGGTGCGTACGAGCAGTACTTC.

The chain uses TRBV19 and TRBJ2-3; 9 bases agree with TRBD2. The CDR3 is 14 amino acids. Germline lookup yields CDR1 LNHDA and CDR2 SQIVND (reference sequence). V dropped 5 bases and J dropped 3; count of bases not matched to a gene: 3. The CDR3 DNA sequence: TGTGCCAGTAGTCGACTAGCGGCAACAGATACGCAGTATTTT. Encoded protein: CASSRLAATDTQYF.